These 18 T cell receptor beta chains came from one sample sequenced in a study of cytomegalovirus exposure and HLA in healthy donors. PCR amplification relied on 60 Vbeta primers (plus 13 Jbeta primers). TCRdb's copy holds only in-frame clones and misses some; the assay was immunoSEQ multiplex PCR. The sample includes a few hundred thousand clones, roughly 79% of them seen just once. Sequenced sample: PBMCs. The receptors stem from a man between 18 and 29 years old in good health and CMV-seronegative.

This chain's CDR3 is CASSLEGRADTEAFF. In nucleotides, the CDR3 is TGCGCCAGCAGCTTAGAGGGGAGGGCTGACACTGAAGCTTTCTTT. The chain carries TRBV5-1 and TRBJ1-1; a possible D gene is TRBD1 (5 bases). The CDR3 is 15 amino acids. V shed 2 bases and J shed 3 bases, with 14 bases lying between them. The germline V gene has CDR1 SGHRS and CDR2 YFSETQ. Filled out from reference TRBV5-1 and TRBJ1-1, the complete variable domain reads KAGVTQTPRYLIKTRGQQVTLSCSPISGHRSVSWYQQTPGQGLQFLFEYFSETQRNKGNFPGRFSGRQFSNSRSEMNVSTLELGDSALYLCASSLEGRADTEAFFGQGTRLTVV.

The CDR3 is CASSYLLAGGPDEQFF. DNA of the CDR3: TGTGCCAGCAGTTACCTACTAGCGGGAGGGCCAGATGAGCAGTTCTTC. J is TRBJ2-1 and V is TRBV6-5; 13 nucleotides line up with TRBD2. There are 16 residues in the CDR3. V trimming: 2 bases; J trimming: 8 bases; junction bases outside the gene matches: 6. From germline, CDR1 is MNHEY and CDR2 SVGAGI.

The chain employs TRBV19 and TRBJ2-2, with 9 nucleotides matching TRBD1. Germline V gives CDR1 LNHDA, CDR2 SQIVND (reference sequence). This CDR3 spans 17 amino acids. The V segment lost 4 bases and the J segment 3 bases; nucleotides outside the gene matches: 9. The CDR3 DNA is TGTGCCAGTAGTAAATCCCACGGGACAGGGTACACCGGGGAGCTGTTTTTT. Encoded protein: CASSKSHGTGYTGELFF.

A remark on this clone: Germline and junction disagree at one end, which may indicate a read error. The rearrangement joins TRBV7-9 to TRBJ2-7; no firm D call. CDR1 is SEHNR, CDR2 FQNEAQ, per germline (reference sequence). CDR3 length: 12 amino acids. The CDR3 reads CSSSQEGNEQYF. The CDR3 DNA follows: TGTTCCAGCAGCCAGGAAGGAAACGAGCAGTACTTC. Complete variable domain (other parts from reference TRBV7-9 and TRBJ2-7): DTGVSQNPRHKITKRGQNVTFRCDPISEHNRLYWYRQTLGQGPEFLTYFQNEAQLEKSRLLSDRFSAERPKGSFSTLEIQRTEQGDSAMYLCSSSQEGNEQYFGPGTRLTVT.

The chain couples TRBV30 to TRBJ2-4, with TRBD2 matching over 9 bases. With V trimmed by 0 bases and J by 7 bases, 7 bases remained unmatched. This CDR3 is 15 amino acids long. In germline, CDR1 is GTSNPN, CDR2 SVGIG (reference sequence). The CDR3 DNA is TGTGCCTGGAGTGTTGCTAGCGGGGTTAGGAACATTCAGTACTTC. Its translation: CAWSVASGVRNIQYF. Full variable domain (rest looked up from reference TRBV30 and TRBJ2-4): SQTIHQWPATLVQPVGSPLSLECTVEGTSNPNLYWYRQAAGRGLQLLFYSVGIGQISSEVPQNLSASRPQDRQFILSSKKLLLSDSGFYLCAWSVASGVRNIQYFGAGTRLSVL.

CDR3 DNA sequence: TGTGCCAGTATGCGGATGGATATCCAGGGGGCATCTGGAAACACCATATATTTT. Encoded protein: CASMRMDIQGASGNTIYF. J is TRBJ1-3 and V is TRBV19; TRBD1 matches 8 bases. V shed 7 bases and J 1 base; nucleotides not matched to a gene: 15. CDR3 size: 18 residues. Germline CDR1 LNHDA, CDR2 SQIVND (reference sequence).

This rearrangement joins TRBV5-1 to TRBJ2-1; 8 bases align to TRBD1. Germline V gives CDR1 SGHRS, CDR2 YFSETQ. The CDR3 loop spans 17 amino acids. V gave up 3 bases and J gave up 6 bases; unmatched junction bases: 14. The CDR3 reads CASSSGMDRVRSNEQFF. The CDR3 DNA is TGCGCCAGCAGCTCGGGTATGGACAGGGTACGTAGCAATGAGCAGTTCTTC.

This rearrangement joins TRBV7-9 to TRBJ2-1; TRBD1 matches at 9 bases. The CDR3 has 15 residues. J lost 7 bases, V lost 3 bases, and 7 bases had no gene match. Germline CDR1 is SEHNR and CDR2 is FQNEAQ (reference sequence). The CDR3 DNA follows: TGTGCCAGCAGCTTTGGGGACAGGGAGTGGAATGAGCAGTTCTTC. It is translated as CASSFGDREWNEQFF.

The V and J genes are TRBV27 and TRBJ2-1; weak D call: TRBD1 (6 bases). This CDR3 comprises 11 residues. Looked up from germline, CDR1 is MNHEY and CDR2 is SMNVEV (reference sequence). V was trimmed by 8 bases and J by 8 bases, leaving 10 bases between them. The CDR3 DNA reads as TGTGCCAGCTCCCCAGGGGATGAGCAGTTCTTC. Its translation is CASSPGDEQFF.

CDR3 nucleotides: TGTGCCAGCAGTTACCCTGAGGGGGGGAGGGACGAGCAGTACTTC. Translation gives CASSYPEGGRDEQYF. The genes are TRBV6-6 and TRBJ2-7; D might be TRBD2 (7 bases). In germline, CDR1 is MNHNY, CDR2 SVGAGI (reference sequence). CDR3 size: 15 residues. Trimming cost V 2 bases and J 5 bases, with 16 bases left between them.

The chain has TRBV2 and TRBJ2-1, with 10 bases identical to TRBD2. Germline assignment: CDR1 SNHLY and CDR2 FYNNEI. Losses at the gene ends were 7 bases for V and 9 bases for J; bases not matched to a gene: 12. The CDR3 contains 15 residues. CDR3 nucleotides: TGTGCCAGCACTGTCCCCGGGACTAGCGCTAGTGAGCAGTTCTTC. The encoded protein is CASTVPGTSASEQFF.

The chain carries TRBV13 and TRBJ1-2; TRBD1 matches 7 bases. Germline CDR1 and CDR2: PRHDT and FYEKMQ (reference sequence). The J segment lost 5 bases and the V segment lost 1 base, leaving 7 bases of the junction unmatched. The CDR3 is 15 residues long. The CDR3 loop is CASSLAPLDRYGYTF. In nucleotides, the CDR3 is TGTGCCAGCAGCTTAGCCCCCCTGGACAGGTATGGCTACACCTTC.

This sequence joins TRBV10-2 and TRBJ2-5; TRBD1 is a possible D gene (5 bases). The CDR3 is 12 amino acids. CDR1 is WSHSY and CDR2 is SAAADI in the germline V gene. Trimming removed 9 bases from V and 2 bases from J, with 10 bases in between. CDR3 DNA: TGCGCCAGGCAGACAGCTCAAGAGACCCAGTACTTC. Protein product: CARQTAQETQYF.

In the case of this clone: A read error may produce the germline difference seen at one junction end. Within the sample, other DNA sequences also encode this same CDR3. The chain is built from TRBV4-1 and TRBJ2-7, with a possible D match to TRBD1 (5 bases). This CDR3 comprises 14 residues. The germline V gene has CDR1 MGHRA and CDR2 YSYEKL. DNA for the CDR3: TGTGCCAGCAGCCCCGACAGAGGATACTACGAGCAGTACTTC. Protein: CASSPDRGYYEQYF.

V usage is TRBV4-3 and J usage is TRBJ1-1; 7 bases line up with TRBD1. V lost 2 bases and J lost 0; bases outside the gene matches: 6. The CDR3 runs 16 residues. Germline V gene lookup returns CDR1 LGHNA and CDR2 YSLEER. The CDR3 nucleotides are TGCGCCAGCAGCCAATACCAGGGGGACCTGAACACTGAAGCTTTCTTT. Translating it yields CASSQYQGDLNTEAFF.

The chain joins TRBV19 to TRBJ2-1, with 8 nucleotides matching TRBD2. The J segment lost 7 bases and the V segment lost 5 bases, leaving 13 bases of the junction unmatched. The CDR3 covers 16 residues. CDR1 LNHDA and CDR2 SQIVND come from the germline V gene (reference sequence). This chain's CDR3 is CASSPKREWVYNEQFF. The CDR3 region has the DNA TGTGCCAGTAGTCCGAAGCGGGAGTGGGTCTATAATGAGCAGTTCTTC.

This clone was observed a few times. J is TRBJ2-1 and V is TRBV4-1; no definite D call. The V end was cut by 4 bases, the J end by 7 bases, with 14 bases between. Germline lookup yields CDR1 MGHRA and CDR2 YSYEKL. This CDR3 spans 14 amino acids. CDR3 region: CASSRGPPANEQFF. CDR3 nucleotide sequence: TGCGCCAGCAGCCGCGGTCCCCCAGCGAATGAGCAGTTCTTC.

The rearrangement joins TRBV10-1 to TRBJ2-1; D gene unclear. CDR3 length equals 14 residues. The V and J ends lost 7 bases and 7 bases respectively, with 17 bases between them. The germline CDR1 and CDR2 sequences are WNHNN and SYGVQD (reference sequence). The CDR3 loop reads CASTPARPGNEQFF. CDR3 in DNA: TGCGCCAGCACCCCGGCCAGACCAGGAAATGAGCAGTTCTTC.